The sequence of this T cell receptor beta chain was determined in a study of memory CD8 T cells in hepatitis C reinfection. Study background: Between 3 and 8 weeks after reinfection detection, peak samples were drawn. General study results and limits: Conclusions on public clonotypes and secondary clearance were not definitive with 4 or 5 donors.

Germline V gene lookup returns CDR1 GTSNPN and CDR2 SVGIG (reference sequence). The junction had 5 bases not matched to a gene; V was cut back by 2 bases and J by 4 bases. This CDR3 is 14 amino acids long. With regard to this clone: Antigen specificity is unknown.

TCRdb's table, derived via immunoSEQ multiplex PCR, lists solely in-frame clones and lacks some. Here the sample spans fewer than 50,000 clones, 70% to 90% being singletons. Documented time point: peak reinfection, 3 to 8 weeks after reinfection detection. No in vitro expansion preceded TCR sequencing of the sorted cells. Donors were people who inject drugs in the Montreal HEPCO cohort. The origin of this receptor is a man between 18 and 35 years old with hepatitis C virus infection. V usage is TRBV30 and J usage is TRBJ1-5; 7 bases match TRBD1. Sequences were obtained from naive CD8+ T cells sorted from blood. The CDR3 is CAWSMGQLNQPQHF. CDR3 nucleotides: TGTGCCTGGAGTATGGGACAGTTAAATCAGCCCCAGCATTTT.